The TCR beta chain described here comes from a study of OX40 agonist ivuxolimab in advanced cancers. Study information: Patients received ivuxolimab, an agonistic anti-OX40 (CD134) antibody.

Comment on this clone: Its antigen is currently unknown.

Repertoires were generated with immunoSEQ multiplex PCR, while TCRdb's copy carries only in-frame clones and drops some. The table records fewer than 90,000 clones, around 86% of them present only once. Findings and caveats of the study: Both blood CD4+ and CD8+ T cells showed clonal growth by week 6 at 0.1 to 3.0 mg/kg. There were, on average, more expanded clones in CD8+ T cells than in CD4+.

The CDR3 extends over 16 amino acids. Germline V gene sequence: CDR1 MGHRA, CDR2 YSYEKL. V was clipped by 0 bases and J by 8 bases; unmatched bases: 7. The genes are TRBV4-1 and TRBJ2-6, with 7 bases matching TRBD2. The receptor was derived from an adult with an advanced solid tumor such as melanoma, head and neck, liver or kidney cancer. Material: CD4+ or CD8+ T cells sorted from blood, obtained in a trial of the OX40 agonist ivuxolimab. The CDR3 DNA reads TGCGCCAGCAGCCAAGAGGGCTGGGGGGGATCCAACGTCCTGACTTTC. Translation gives CASSQEGWGGSNVLTF.